These 13 T cell receptor beta chains were all obtained from the same sample, sequenced in a study of T cells after yellow fever vaccination. TCRdb itself ran the 5' RACE reads through MiXCR, one entry per CDR3 protein. This sample has a few hundred thousand distinct CDR3 sequences; about 8.3% occur once, and the top ten carry approximately 15%. The sequenced sample was PBMCs, obtained roughly 45 days after the first yellow fever vaccination. These receptors originate from a man younger than 30 who received the YFV17D yellow fever vaccine.

J is TRBJ2-5 and V is TRBV11-2, with D perhaps given as TRBD1 or TRBD2 (5 bases each). V was pared by 4 bases and J by 5 bases, with 11 bases between. Germline-derived CDR1 and CDR2 are SGHAT and FQNNGV. This CDR3 has 13 amino acids. The CDR3 coding sequence is TGTGCCAGCAGCTCCGGGGCGAGGGAGACCCAGTACTTC. Amino acid sequence: CASSSGARETQYF.

This clonotype showed up just a few times. CDR3 residues: CASSLDGRTYEQYV. CDR3 bases: TGTGCCAGCAGCTTGGACGGCCGAACCTACGAGCAGTACGTC. This sequence joins TRBV5-6 and TRBJ2-7; D is unclear. The CDR3 runs to 14 residues. The V gene lost 0 bases and the J gene lost 2 bases, with 9 bases spanning the gap. Germline V CDR1 and CDR2: SGHDT, YYEEEE.

CDR3 amino acids: CSAGGSEAFF. CDR3 coding DNA: TGCAGTGCGGGAGGCAGTGAAGCTTTCTTT. The V call is TRBV20-1, the J call TRBJ1-1; D gene unclear. The V end lost 6 bases, the J end lost 7 bases, and 9 bases lay between the germline ends. Germline-derived CDR1 and CDR2 are DFQATT and SNEGSKA (reference sequence). The CDR3 has 10 residues.

This clonotype was counted many times. This rearrangement joins TRBV20-1 to TRBJ1-3, with D possibly being TRBD1 (6 bases). This CDR3 has 12 amino acids. Germline CDR1 reads DFQATT; CDR2 reads SNEGSKA (reference sequence). V was trimmed by 4 bases and J by 4 bases, leaving 8 bases between them. The CDR3, as DNA: TGCAGTGCTACAACAGGGGGAAACACCATATATTTT. This translates into CSATTGGNTIYF.

This clonotype appeared many times. The chain recombines TRBV5-6 with TRBJ1-4, with D possibly being TRBD1 (6 bases). V was shortened by 2 bases and J by 4 bases, with 9 bases between the two germline ends. CDR3 length: 14 amino acids. CDR1 and CDR2 from the germline V gene are SGHDT and YYEEEE. DNA for the CDR3: TGTGCCAGCAGCTTCTACAGGGTTAATGAAAAACTGTTTTTT. It codes for CASSFYRVNEKLFF. The full variable domain, completed using reference TRBV5-6 and TRBJ1-4, is DAGVTQSPTHLIKTRGQQVTLRCSPKSGHDTVSWYQQALGQGPQFIFQYYEEEERQRGNFPDRFSGHQFPNYSSELNVNALLLGDSALYLCASSFYRVNEKLFFGSGTQLSVL.

This clonotype was picked up a small number of times. The rearrangement joins TRBV29-1 to TRBJ1-5; D remains ambiguous. V lost 8 bases and J 8 bases, leaving 19 bases between the germline ends. Germline assignment: CDR1 SQVTM and CDR2 ANQGSEA. The CDR3 extends over 13 amino acids. DNA of the CDR3: TGCAGCACCCGGAGGACGCCCGACGAGCCCCAGCATTTT. It encodes CSTRRTPDEPQHF.

The table lists this clonotype with a few counts. The junction shows a germline mismatch at one end, possibly a read error. The V call is TRBV20-1, the J call TRBJ2-5; 12 bases line up with TRBD2. Germline V gives CDR1 DFQATT, CDR2 SNEGSKA (reference sequence). There are 14 residues in the CDR3. This CDR3 reads CSPSGGAAQETQYF. The DNA of the CDR3 is TGCAGTCCTAGCGGGGGGGCCGCTCAAGAGACCCAGTACTTC.

This rearrangement joins TRBV7-2 to TRBJ2-3; no clear D. There are 12 residues in the CDR3. The germline V gene has CDR1 SGHTA and CDR2 FQGNSA. Trimming shortened V by 5 bases and J by 5 bases, and 8 bases separated the two germline ends. CDR3: CASSRTEDTQYF. The CDR3 nucleotides are TGTGCCAGCAGCCGGACGGAAGATACGCAGTATTTT.

The chain recombines TRBV6-5 with TRBJ2-7; perhaps TRBD1 as D (5 bases). V lost 0 bases, J lost 3 bases, and 15 bases lay in between. This CDR3 region has 16 residues. From germline, CDR1 is MNHEY and CDR2 SVGAGI. The DNA of the CDR3 is TGTGCCAGCAGTTACTCGATGGCAGGGCCCAACTACGAGCAGTACTTC. As protein: CASSYSMAGPNYEQYF.

This clonotype was seen a handful of times. The chain recombines TRBV7-9 with TRBJ1-2; D remains ambiguous. CDR3 length: 14 residues. From germline, CDR1 is SEHNR and CDR2 FQNEAQ (reference sequence). V dropped 4 bases and J dropped 0 bases, with 9 bases sitting between them. CDR3 sequence: CASSSEVANYGYTF. CDR3 bases: TGTGCCAGCAGCTCAGAGGTAGCTAACTATGGCTACACCTTC.

This clonotype has a count of ten or more. The chain is built from TRBV5-6 and TRBJ2-3, with D perhaps TRBD2 (5 bases). The V gene lost 0 bases and the J gene lost 3 bases, with 8 bases spanning the gap. Per germline, CDR1 SGHDT and CDR2 YYEEEE. This CDR3 comprises 14 residues. The CDR3 sequence is CASSLERVTDTQYF. In nucleotides, the CDR3 is TGTGCCAGCAGCTTGGAGAGGGTTACAGATACGCAGTATTTT.

This clonotype was seen at least ten times. The V gene is TRBV24-1, the J gene TRBJ1-4, with D perhaps TRBD1 (5 bases). The CDR3 is 13 amino acids. Germline V gene data show CDR1 as KGHDR and CDR2 as SFDVKD. V was pared by 4 bases and J by 10 bases, with 12 bases between. The CDR3 reads CATSDPTVRKLFF. As DNA, the CDR3 is TGTGCCACCAGTGACCCGACAGTCAGAAAACTGTTTTTT.

This sequence joins TRBV3-1 and TRBJ2-1; D gene uncertain. V dropped 4 bases and J dropped 9 bases, with 19 bases sitting between them. In germline, CDR1 is LGHDT, CDR2 YNNKEL (reference sequence). The CDR3 is 15 amino acids. CDR3 nucleotides: TGTGCCAGCAGCCCAGGTACGGGCCTAACCACTGAGCAGTTCTTC. Protein sequence: CASSPGTGLTTEQFF.